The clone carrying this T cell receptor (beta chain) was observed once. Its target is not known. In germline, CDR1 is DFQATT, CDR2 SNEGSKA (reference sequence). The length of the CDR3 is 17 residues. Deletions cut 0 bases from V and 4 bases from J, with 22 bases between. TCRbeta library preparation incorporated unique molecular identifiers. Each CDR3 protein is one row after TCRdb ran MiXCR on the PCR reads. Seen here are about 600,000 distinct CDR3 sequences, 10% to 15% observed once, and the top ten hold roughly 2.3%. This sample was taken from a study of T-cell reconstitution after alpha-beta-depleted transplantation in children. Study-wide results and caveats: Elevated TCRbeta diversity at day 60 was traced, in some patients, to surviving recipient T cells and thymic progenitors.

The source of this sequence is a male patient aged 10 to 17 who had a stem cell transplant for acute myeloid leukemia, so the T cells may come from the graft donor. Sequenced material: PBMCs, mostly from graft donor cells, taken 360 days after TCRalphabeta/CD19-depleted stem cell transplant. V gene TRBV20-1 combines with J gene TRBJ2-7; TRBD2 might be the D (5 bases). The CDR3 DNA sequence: TGCAGTGCTAGAGACTCGTTCCGCGAGGGTGCGAGGTACGAGCAGTACTTC. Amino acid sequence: CSARDSFREGARYEQYF.